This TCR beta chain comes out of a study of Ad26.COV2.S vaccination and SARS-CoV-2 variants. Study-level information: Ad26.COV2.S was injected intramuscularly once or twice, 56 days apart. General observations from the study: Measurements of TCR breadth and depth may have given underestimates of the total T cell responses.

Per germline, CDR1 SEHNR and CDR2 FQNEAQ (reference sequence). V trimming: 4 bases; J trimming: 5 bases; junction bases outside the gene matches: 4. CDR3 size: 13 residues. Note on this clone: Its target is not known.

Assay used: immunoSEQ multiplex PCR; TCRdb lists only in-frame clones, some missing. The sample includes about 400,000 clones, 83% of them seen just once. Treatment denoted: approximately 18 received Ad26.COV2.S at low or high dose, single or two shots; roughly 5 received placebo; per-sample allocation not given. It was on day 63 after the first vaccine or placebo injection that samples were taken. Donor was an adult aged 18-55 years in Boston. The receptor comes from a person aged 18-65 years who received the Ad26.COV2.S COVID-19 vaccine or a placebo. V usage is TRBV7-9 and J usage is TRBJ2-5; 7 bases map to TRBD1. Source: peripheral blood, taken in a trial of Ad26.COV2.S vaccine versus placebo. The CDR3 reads CASSSTGAETQYF. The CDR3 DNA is TGTGCCAGCAGCTCCACAGGGGCGGAGACCCAGTACTTC.